These 13 T cell receptor beta chains share one sample of origin, sequenced in a study of neoadjuvant nivolumab and ipilimumab in lung cancer. Clones were read by immunoSEQ multiplex PCR, and TCRdb kept only the in-frame ones, dropping some. The sample holds about 27,000 clones, about 78% seen once. This specimen was tumor tissue, taken after neoadjuvant nivolumab, alone or with ipilimumab, at or shortly before surgery. Receptor source: an adult with non-small cell lung cancer.

The gene calls are TRBV5-6 and TRBJ2-1; D perhaps matches TRBD2 (7 bases). Trimming took 7 bases from V and 9 from J, leaving 11 bases between them. The CDR3 runs to 11 residues. Germline CDR1 and CDR2: SGHDT and YYEEEE. CDR3 sequence reads: CASGGAIEQFF. The CDR3 DNA reads as TGTGCCAGCGGGGGGGCCATTGAGCAGTTCTTC.

The V and J genes are TRBV7-9 and TRBJ1-5; weak D call: TRBD1 (5 bases). This CDR3 has 15 residues. Germline lookup yields CDR1 SEHNR and CDR2 FQNEAQ (reference sequence). Trimming shortened V by 5 bases and J by 2 bases, and 13 bases separated the two germline ends. Written as DNA, the CDR3 is TGTGCCAGCAGCCGAGACGTGGGGGGCAATCAGCCCCAGCATTTT. Its translation: CASSRDVGGNQPQHF.

The chain joins TRBV7-2 to TRBJ2-5; 10 bases are a match to TRBD2. Germline V gives CDR1 SGHTA, CDR2 FQGNSA. J lost 4 bases, V lost 5 bases, and 7 bases had no gene match. This CDR3 is 15 amino acids long. The CDR3 spells CASSRSSSGGETQYF. CDR3 nucleotide sequence: TGTGCCAGCAGCCGTTCATCTAGCGGGGGAGAGACCCAGTACTTC.

This chain uses TRBV5-1 with TRBJ1-1; D unclear. V lost 4 bases and J lost 1, with 11 bases in between. This CDR3 is 14 amino acids long. CDR1 is SGHRS, CDR2 YFSETQ, per germline. DNA of the CDR3: TGCGCCAGCAGCATGGCACTCACGAACACTGAAGCTTTCTTT. Its translation is CASSMALTNTEAFF.

The chain carries TRBV7-6 and TRBJ2-5, with 10 bases matching TRBD2. Looked up from germline, CDR1 is SGHVS and CDR2 is FNYEAQ. CDR3 length: 14 amino acids. The junction had 1 base not matched to a gene; V was cut back by 2 bases and J by 4 bases. CDR3 amino acids: CASSLSSGGETQYF. The DNA for the CDR3 is TGTGCCAGCAGCTTATCTAGCGGGGGAGAGACCCAGTACTTC.

The rearrangement joins TRBV30 to TRBJ2-7; 8 bases are a match to TRBD1. This CDR3 has 14 amino acids. V lost 2 bases to trimming and J lost 3 bases; unmatched junction nucleotides: 6. CDR1 and CDR2 (germline): GTSNPN, SVGIG (reference sequence). CDR3 in amino acids: CAWSYRDRLYEQYF. CDR3 nucleotide sequence: TGTGCCTGGAGTTACCGGGACAGGCTCTACGAGCAGTACTTC.

This clone was counted only a few times. The chain recombines TRBV5-5 with TRBJ1-6; D uncertain. Trimming shortened V by 3 bases and J by 8 bases, and 12 bases separated the two germline ends. The CDR3 runs to 14 residues. Per the germline V gene, CDR1 is SGHKS and CDR2 is YYEKEE (reference sequence). CDR3 DNA sequence: TGTGCCAGCAGCTCGAGCTCCCCAGATTCACCCCTCCACTTT. Protein sequence: CASSSSSPDSPLHF.

The chain employs TRBV9 and TRBJ1-3, with TRBD1 as a possible D gene (5 bases). CDR1 is SGDLS, CDR2 YYNGEE, per germline. This CDR3 has 16 residues. V was pared by 0 bases and J by 0 bases, with 10 bases between. The CDR3 region is CASSVDQGSSGNTIYF. CDR3 in DNA: TGTGCCAGCAGCGTAGATCAGGGTAGCTCTGGAAACACCATATATTTT.

The V call is TRBV4-1, the J call TRBJ2-5; 7 nucleotides agree with TRBD1. This CDR3 has 15 residues. The J segment lost 5 bases and the V segment lost 1 base, leaving 7 bases of the junction unmatched. Per the germline V gene, CDR1 is MGHRA and CDR2 is YSYEKL. CDR3 protein: CASSQVEGALETQYF. In DNA form, the CDR3 reads TGCGCCAGCAGCCAAGTTGAGGGGGCGCTGGAGACCCAGTACTTC.

This clone was counted only a few times. The chain employs TRBV11-2 and TRBJ2-3; 9 positions agree with TRBD2. The CDR3 has 13 residues. With V trimmed by 2 bases and J by 6 bases, 0 bases remained unmatched. The germline gives CDR1 SGHAT, CDR2 FQNNGV. CDR3 sequence reads: CASSLTSGDTQYF. CDR3 coding DNA: TGTGCCAGCAGCTTAACTAGCGGGGATACGCAGTATTTT.

The J gene is TRBJ1-6, the V gene TRBV7-2; TRBD1 matches at 11 bases. From germline, CDR1 is SGHTA and CDR2 FQGNSA. Unmatched junction bases numbered 2, after V lost 1 base and J lost 6 bases. This CDR3 has 16 residues. The CDR3 sequence is CASSLVGTGGNSPLHF. DNA of the CDR3: TGTGCCAGCAGCTTAGTCGGGACAGGGGGTAATTCACCCCTCCACTTT.

The chain is built from TRBV9 and TRBJ2-1, with TRBD2 matching over 12 bases. The CDR3 covers 16 residues. The V and J ends lost 0 bases and 7 bases, in that order; junction bases with no gene match: 5. CDR1 is SGDLS, CDR2 YYNGEE, per germline. In nucleotides, the CDR3 is TGTGCCAGCAGCGTAGCTGGACTAGCGGGGAGTAATGAGCAGTTCTTC. This translates into CASSVAGLAGSNEQFF. Filled out from reference TRBV9 and TRBJ2-1, the complete variable domain reads DSGVTQTPKHLITATGQRVTLRCSPRSGDLSVYWYQQSLDQGLQFLIQYYNGEERAKGNILERFSAQQFPDLHSELNLSSLELGDSALYFCASSVAGLAGSNEQFFGPGTRLTVL.

V gene TRBV4-1 combines with J gene TRBJ2-7; 7 nucleotides align to TRBD1. The V and J ends lost 0 bases and 6 bases, in that order; junction bases with no gene match: 11. The CDR3 consists of 16 residues. Germline assignment: CDR1 MGHRA and CDR2 YSYEKL. CDR3: CASSQDWNRGPVEQYF. DNA for the CDR3: TGCGCCAGCAGCCAAGATTGGAACAGGGGACCGGTCGAGCAGTACTTC.